This TCR beta chain was profiled in a study of blood T cell repertoires in COVID-19. On the study more broadly: In each case, the material was cDNA or gDNA derived from T cells, B-cell-depleted T cells, or PBMCs.

Original methodology: How many nucleated cells were present was estimated from reference gene primer amplification. Method: immunoSEQ multiplex PCR; TCRdb's copy keeps in-frame clones and lacks some. The DNA gave D and trimming, while V, J and clone size come from that table. The sample consists of more than 100,000 clones, over 75% of them appearing once. The ends were cut back, 5 bases at V and 6 bases at J, with 16 bases in the middle. CDR1 is MNHEY and CDR2 is SMNVEV in the germline V gene (reference sequence). The CDR3 is made up of 14 amino acids. The receptor comes from a human donor in a cohort sampled during active COVID-19. The sequenced material came from peripheral blood. The chain uses TRBV27 and TRBJ1-2, with a tentative D call TRBD1 (6 bases). CDR3 sequence (DNA): TGTGCCAGCAGTGTTTTGGGGGCTTTCGATGGCTACACCTTC. Amino acids: CASSVLGAFDGYTF.